This T cell receptor beta chain was identified in a study of PD-L1 blockade in urothelial cancer. Study-wide background: About 85% of the 29 patients were men whose urothelial cancer was bladder-origin.

This sample's time point: pretreatment peripheral blood. Peripheral blood mononuclear cells were collected from every patient before and during treatment, yielding between 1 and 8 samples per patient. Data came from immunoSEQ multiplex PCR; TCRdb stores just in-frame clones and leaves some out. In the table there are over 65,000 clones, 90% of which are singletons. Germline assignment: CDR1 SGHTA and CDR2 FQGNSA. The CDR3 loop spans 14 amino acids. Trimming removed 5 bases at V and 2 bases at J, with 13 bases between. The sequenced sample was PBMCs, obtained around atezolizumab (anti-PD-L1) treatment. The chain employs TRBV7-2 and TRBJ2-7; the D gene is possibly TRBD2 (6 bases). The TCR comes from a man in his 70s with urothelial cancer. CDR3 sequence: CASSAQGGAYEQYF. CDR3 in DNA: TGTGCCAGCAGCGCCCAGGGAGGCGCCTACGAGCAGTACTTC.